Following are 18 T cell receptor beta chains from one sample sequenced in a study of T cell responses to AZD1222 COVID-19 vaccine. Assay used: immunoSEQ multiplex PCR; TCRdb lists only in-frame clones, some missing. The repertoire holds around 110,000 clones, with approximately 93% as singletons. This material consisted of peripheral blood, taken on day 0 of AZD1222 vaccination. The receptors were gathered from an adult in good health.

The chain uses TRBV12-3 or TRBV12-4 and TRBJ1-2; tentative D call: TRBD1 (5 bases). The V end lost 3 bases, the J end lost 6 bases, and 11 bases lay between the germline ends. The CDR3 has 13 amino acids. CDR3 region: CASSLIGVNGYTF. The CDR3 bases are TGTGCCAGCAGTTTGATAGGGGTAAATGGCTACACCTTC.

V and J are TRBV28 and TRBJ1-3; possible D gene TRBD1, 6 bases. V shed 2 bases and J shed 0 bases, with 11 bases lying between them. Germline CDR1 is MDHEN and CDR2 is SYDVKM. The CDR3 extends over 16 amino acids. CDR3 nucleotide sequence: TGTGCCAGCAGTTTACGTCAGGGGAACTCTGGAAACACCATATATTTT. Residues: CASSLRQGNSGNTIYF.

This clone occurred once. V and J are TRBV27 and TRBJ1-2; 8 positions match TRBD1. Germline V gives CDR1 MNHEY, CDR2 SMNVEV (reference sequence). This CDR3 spans 16 amino acids. Trimming at V came to 0 bases and at J to 6 bases, leaving 9 bases not matched to a gene. CDR3 sequence reads: CASSLSRDRWGDGYTF. In nucleotides, the CDR3 is TGTGCCAGCAGTTTATCGAGGGACAGGTGGGGGGATGGCTACACCTTC.

This chain connects TRBV9 to TRBJ2-1; D is possibly TRBD2 (5 bases). V lost 2 bases and J 5 bases, leaving 8 bases between the germline ends. The CDR3 length is 13 residues. CDR1 is SGDLS, CDR2 YYNGEE, per germline. DNA for the CDR3: TGTGCCAGCAGCGTTGCCGGGAACAATGAGCAGTTCTTC. Translation: CASSVAGNNEQFF.

This rearrangement joins TRBV3-1 (or the pseudogene TRBV3-2) to TRBJ2-7; no firm D call. The germline V gene has CDR1 LGHDT and CDR2 YNNKEL (reference sequence). Trimming pared 4 bases from V and 2 bases from J, leaving 15 bases between. The CDR3 has 15 amino acids. The chain's CDR3 is CASSRTHTVAYEQYF. For the CDR3, the DNA is TGTGCCAGCAGCCGAACCCACACAGTTGCCTACGAGCAGTACTTC.

The CDR3 region is CASRAVRAGELFF. The DNA for the CDR3 is TGTGCCAGCAGGGCCGTGAGGGCCGGGGAGCTGTTTTTT. The chain has TRBV2 and TRBJ2-2; D perhaps matches TRBD2 (5 bases). Trimming shortened V by 6 bases and J by 6 bases, and 11 bases separated the two germline ends. CDR3 length: 13 residues. CDR1 and CDR2 from the germline V gene are SNHLY and FYNNEI.

This chain's CDR3 is CASSVRGGSSTGANVLTF. The CDR3 region has the DNA TGTGCCAGCAGTGTGCGGGGCGGATCCTCAACGGGGGCCAACGTCCTGACTTTC. The J gene is TRBJ2-6, the V gene TRBV28, with a tentative D call TRBD2 (6 bases). Trimming shortened V by 5 bases and J by 4 bases, and 21 bases separated the two germline ends. This CDR3 spans 18 amino acids. Germline lookup yields CDR1 MDHEN and CDR2 SYDVKM.

The V call is TRBV10-3, the J call TRBJ1-5; D ambiguous. Germline CDR1 reads ENHRY; CDR2 reads SYGVKD. CDR3 length: 15 amino acids. The V end was cut by 7 bases, the J end by 5 bases, with 18 bases between. In DNA form, the CDR3 reads TGTGCCATCATTTCCCAATTCGCGTTCGATCAGCCCCAGCATTTT. Protein product: CAIISQFAFDQPQHF.

This chain connects TRBV3-1 (or the pseudogene TRBV3-2) to TRBJ2-3; D gene unclear. Germline loops: CDR1 LGHDT, CDR2 YNNKEL (reference sequence). The CDR3 covers 15 residues. V shed 6 bases and J shed 0 bases, with 13 bases lying between them. The CDR3 sequence is CASSRQTGSTDTQYF. CDR3 coding DNA: TGTGCCAGCAGTCGACAAACGGGTAGCACAGATACGCAGTATTTT.

The chain employs TRBV27 and TRBJ2-2; D is possibly TRBD1 (7 bases). The germline V gene encodes CDR1 MNHEY and CDR2 SMNVEV (reference sequence). This CDR3 is 14 amino acids long. V lost 11 bases to trimming and J lost 1 base, with 14 bases between them. CDR3 amino acids: CAARQGLNTGELFF. DNA for the CDR3: TGTGCCGCCAGACAGGGACTGAACACCGGGGAGCTGTTTTTT.

The chain joins TRBV5-1 to TRBJ1-1, with D unclear. The V end lost 0 bases, the J end lost 1 base, and 7 bases lay between the germline ends. The CDR3 spans 14 residues. The V gene's germline CDR1 is SGHRS and CDR2 YFSETQ. In DNA form, the CDR3 reads TGCGCCAGCAGCTTGGTGTCGGGGAACACTGAAGCTTTCTTT. This sequence encodes CASSLVSGNTEAFF.

This chain links TRBV7-2 with TRBJ2-1, with 7 nucleotides matching TRBD2. Trimming took 0 bases from V and 4 from J; bases not matched to a gene: 6. The germline CDR1 and CDR2 sequences are SGHTA and FQGNSA. CDR3 length: 16 residues. The CDR3 is CASSLAGLAEYNEQFF. DNA for the CDR3: TGTGCCAGCAGCTTAGCTGGGCTAGCGGAGTACAATGAGCAGTTCTTC.

This clone came up once. This sequence joins TRBV6-6 and TRBJ1-2; D not certain. V was clipped by 5 bases and J by 3 bases, with 10 bases between them. CDR1 is MNHNY, CDR2 SVGAGI, per germline (reference sequence). This CDR3 contains 13 residues. CDR3 sequence (DNA): TGTGCCAGCAGTGCGACGGGATACTATGGCTACACCTTC. It specifies CASSATGYYGYTF.

CDR3 protein: CASSRGQEIFGEQYF. The CDR3 DNA is TGTGCCAGCAGTCGAGGACAGGAAATTTTCGGCGAGCAGTACTTC. The chain links TRBV6-5 to TRBJ2-7; 7 bases are shared with TRBD1. V was clipped by 5 bases and J by 6 bases; unmatched bases: 13. Germline loops: CDR1 MNHEY, CDR2 SVGAGI. There are 15 residues in the CDR3.

This chain joins TRBV2 and TRBJ2-5, with 9 bases identical to TRBD1. The length of the CDR3 is 14 residues. V lost 6 bases and J lost 3; bases outside the gene matches: 5. CDR1 is SNHLY, CDR2 FYNNEI, per germline. CDR3 sequence (DNA): TGTGCCAGCAGCCCGACAGGGGGAGAAGAGACCCAGTACTTC. Translating gives CASSPTGGEETQYF.

The chain recombines TRBV29-1 with TRBJ1-1, with 7 bases fitting TRBD1. The CDR3 has 13 amino acids. The germline V gene has CDR1 SQVTM and CDR2 ANQGSEA. V trimming: 6 bases; J trimming: 6 bases; junction bases outside the gene matches: 10. The CDR3 is CSVLIGGAPEAFF. CDR3 sequence (DNA): TGCAGCGTGTTAATAGGGGGCGCGCCTGAAGCTTTCTTT.

The chain uses TRBV5-1 and TRBJ1-2; 9 positions match TRBD1. After removal of 1 base from V and 8 bases from J, the junction contained 9 bases not matched to a gene. This CDR3 contains 15 residues. Per germline, CDR1 SGHRS and CDR2 YFSETQ. The CDR3 reads CASSLTGQGSRGYTF. The CDR3 DNA sequence: TGCGCCAGCAGCTTGACGGGACAGGGTAGCAGAGGCTACACCTTC.

The V call is TRBV11-2, the J call TRBJ2-2; tentatively, D is TRBD2 (5 bases). The V end was cut by 5 bases, the J end by 2 bases, with 12 bases between. The CDR3 runs to 15 residues. The germline CDR1 and CDR2 sequences are SGHAT and FQNNGV. CDR3 DNA sequence: TGTGCCAGCAGCAACCTCGGGGTTAACACCGGGGAGCTGTTTTTT. It is translated as CASSNLGVNTGELFF.